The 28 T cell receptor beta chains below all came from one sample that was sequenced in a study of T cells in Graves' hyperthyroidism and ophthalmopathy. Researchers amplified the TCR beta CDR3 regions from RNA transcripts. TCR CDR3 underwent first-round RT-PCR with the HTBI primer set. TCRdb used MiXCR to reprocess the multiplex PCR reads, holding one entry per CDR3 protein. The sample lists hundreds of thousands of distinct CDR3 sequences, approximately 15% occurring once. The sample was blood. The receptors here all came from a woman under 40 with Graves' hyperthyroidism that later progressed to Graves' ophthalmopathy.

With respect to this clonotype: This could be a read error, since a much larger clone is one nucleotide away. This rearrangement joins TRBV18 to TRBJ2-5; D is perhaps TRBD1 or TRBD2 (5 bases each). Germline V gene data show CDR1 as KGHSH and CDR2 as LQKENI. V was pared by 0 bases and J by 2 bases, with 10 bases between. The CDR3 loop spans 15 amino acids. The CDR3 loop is CASSPPGTEQETQYF. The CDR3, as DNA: TGTGCCAGCTCACCACCCGGGACGGAACAAGAGACCCAGTACTTC.

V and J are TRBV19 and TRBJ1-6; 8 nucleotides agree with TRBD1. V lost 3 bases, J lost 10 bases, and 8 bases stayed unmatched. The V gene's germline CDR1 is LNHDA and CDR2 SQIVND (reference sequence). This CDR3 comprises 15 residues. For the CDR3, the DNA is TGTGCCAGTAGTATCGGACAGGGAGGTAGATCACCCCTCCACTTT. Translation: CASSIGQGGRSPLHF.

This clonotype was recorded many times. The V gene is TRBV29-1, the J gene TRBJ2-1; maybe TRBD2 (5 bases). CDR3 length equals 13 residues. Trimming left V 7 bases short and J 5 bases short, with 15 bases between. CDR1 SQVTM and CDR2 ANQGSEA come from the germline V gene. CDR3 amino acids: CSATTSIDNEQFF. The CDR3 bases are TGCAGCGCCACCACTAGTATTGACAATGAGCAGTTCTTC.

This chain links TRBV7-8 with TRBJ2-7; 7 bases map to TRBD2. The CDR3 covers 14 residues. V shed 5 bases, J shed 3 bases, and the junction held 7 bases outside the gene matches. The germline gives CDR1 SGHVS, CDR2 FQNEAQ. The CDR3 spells CASSPGGLVYEQYF. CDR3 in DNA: TGTGCCAGCAGCCCGGGTGGACTAGTCTACGAGCAGTACTTC.

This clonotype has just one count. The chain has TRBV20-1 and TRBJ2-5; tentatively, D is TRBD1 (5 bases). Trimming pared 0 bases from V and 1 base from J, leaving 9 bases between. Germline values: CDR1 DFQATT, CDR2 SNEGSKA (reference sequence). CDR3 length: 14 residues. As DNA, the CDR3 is TGCAGTGCTAGAGATATAGACAGCCAAGAGACCCAGTACTTC. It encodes CSARDIDSQETQYF.

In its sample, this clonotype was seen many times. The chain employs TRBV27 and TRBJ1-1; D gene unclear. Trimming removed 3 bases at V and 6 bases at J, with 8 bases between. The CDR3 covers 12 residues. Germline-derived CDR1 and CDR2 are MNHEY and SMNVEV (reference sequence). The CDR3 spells CASSFVSAEAFF. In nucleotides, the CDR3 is TGTGCCAGCAGTTTCGTGTCAGCTGAAGCTTTCTTT.

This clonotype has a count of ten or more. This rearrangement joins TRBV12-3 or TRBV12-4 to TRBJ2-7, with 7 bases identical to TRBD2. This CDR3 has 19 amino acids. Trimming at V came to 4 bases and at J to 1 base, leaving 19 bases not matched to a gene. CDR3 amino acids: CASSSPTPLGGSPSYEQYF. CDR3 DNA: TGTGCCAGCAGTTCCCCCACCCCTTTGGGCGGGAGTCCATCCTACGAGCAGTACTTC.

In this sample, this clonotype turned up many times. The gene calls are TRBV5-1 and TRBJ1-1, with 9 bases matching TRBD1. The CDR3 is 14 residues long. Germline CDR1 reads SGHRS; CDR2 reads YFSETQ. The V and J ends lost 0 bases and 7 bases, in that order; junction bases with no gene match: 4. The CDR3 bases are TGCGCCAGCAGCTTGGAACAGGGGGCGCATGAAGCTTTCTTT. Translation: CASSLEQGAHEAFF.

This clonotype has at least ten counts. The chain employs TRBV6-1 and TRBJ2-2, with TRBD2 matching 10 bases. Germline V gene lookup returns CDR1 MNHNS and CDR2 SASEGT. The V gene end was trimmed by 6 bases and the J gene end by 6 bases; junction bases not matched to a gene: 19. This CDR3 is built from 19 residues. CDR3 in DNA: TGTGCCAGCAGCCCCCTTTCACCCCTAGCGGGAGCTAGGGCCGGGGAGCTGTTTTTT. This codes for CASSPLSPLAGARAGELFF.

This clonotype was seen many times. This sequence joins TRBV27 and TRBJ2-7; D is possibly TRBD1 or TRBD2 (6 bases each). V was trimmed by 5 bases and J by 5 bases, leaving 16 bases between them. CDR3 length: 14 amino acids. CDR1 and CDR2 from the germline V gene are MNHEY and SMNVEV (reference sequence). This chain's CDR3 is CASSPLGGADEQYF. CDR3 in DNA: TGTGCCAGCAGTCCCCTCGGGGGCGCGGACGAGCAGTACTTC.

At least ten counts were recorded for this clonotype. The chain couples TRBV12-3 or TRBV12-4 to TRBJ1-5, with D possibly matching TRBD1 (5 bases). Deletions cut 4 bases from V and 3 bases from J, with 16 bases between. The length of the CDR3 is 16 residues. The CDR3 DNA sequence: TGTGCCAGCAGTTCTCGACCTCAGGGATACAATCAGCCCCAGCATTTT. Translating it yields CASSSRPQGYNQPQHF.

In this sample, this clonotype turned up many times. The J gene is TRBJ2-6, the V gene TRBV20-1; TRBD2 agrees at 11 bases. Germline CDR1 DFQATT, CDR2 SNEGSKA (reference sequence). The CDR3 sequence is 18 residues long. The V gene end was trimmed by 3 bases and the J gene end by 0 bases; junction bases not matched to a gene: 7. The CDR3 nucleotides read TGCAGTGCTAGGCGGTCTAGCGGGAGGCTCTCTGGGGCCAACGTCCTGACTTTC. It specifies CSARRSSGRLSGANVLTF.

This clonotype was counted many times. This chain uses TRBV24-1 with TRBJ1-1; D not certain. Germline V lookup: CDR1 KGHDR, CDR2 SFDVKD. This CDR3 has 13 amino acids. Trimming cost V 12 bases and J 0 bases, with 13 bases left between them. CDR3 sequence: CAARDGLNTEAFF. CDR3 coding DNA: TGTGCCGCCCGAGACGGATTGAACACTGAAGCTTTCTTT.

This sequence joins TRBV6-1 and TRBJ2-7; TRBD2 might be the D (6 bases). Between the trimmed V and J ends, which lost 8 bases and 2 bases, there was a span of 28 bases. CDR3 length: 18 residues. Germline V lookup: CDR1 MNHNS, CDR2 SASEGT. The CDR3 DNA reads TGTGCCAGCTCCGATATGGCTGGGGGTGTGGGGGGTACCTACGAGCAGTACTTC. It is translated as CASSDMAGGVGGTYEQYF.

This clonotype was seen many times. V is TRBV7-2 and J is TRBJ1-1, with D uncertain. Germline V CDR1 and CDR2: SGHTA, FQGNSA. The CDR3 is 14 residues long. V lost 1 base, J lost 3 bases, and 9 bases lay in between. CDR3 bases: TGTGCCAGCAGCTTAGGGGGAGGGTACACTGAAGCTTTCTTT. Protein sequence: CASSLGGGYTEAFF.

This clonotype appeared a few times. The CDR3 loop reads CASRSGQIAGRENIQYF. In DNA form, the CDR3 reads TGTGCCAGCAGATCGGGACAGATCGCGGGTCGGGAAAACATTCAGTACTTC. The chain links TRBV7-9 to TRBJ2-4; 7 nucleotides align to TRBD1. The CDR3 runs 17 residues. The J segment lost 5 bases and the V segment lost 6 bases, leaving 16 bases of the junction unmatched. Germline CDR1 is SEHNR and CDR2 is FQNEAQ (reference sequence).

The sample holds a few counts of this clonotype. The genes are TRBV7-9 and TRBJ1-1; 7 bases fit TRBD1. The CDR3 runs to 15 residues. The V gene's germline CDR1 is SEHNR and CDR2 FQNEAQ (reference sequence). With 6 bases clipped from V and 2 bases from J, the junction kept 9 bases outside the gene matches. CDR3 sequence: CASSYDRVRNTEAFF. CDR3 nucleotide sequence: TGTGCCAGCAGTTATGACAGGGTTAGAAACACTGAAGCTTTCTTT.

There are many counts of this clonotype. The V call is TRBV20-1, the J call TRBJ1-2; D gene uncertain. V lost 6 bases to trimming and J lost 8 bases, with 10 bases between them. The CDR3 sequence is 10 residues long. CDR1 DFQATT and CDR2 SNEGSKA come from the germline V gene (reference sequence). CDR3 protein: CSAPVGGYTF. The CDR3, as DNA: TGCAGTGCCCCGGTGGGCGGCTACACCTTC.

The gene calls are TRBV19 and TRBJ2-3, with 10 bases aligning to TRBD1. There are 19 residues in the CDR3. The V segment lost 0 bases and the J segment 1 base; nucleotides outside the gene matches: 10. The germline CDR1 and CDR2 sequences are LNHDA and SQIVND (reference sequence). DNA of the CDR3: TGTGCCAGTAGTATAGATCCCCCCCTTGGACAGGGGGGCACAGATACGCAGTATTTT. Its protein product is CASSIDPPLGQGGTDTQYF.

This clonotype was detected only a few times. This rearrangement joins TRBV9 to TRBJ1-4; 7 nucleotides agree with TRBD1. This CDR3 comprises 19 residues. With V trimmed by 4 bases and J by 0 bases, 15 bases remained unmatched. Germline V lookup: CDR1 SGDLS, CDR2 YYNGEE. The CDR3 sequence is CASSSGTDDDSPTNEKLFF. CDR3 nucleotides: TGTGCCAGCAGCTCAGGGACAGATGATGATAGTCCAACTAATGAAAAACTGTTTTTT. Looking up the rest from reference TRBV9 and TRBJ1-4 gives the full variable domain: DSGVTQTPKHLITATGQRVTLRCSPRSGDLSVYWYQQSLDQGLQFLIQYYNGEERAKGNILERFSAQQFPDLHSELNLSSLELGDSALYFCASSSGTDDDSPTNEKLFFGSGTQLSVL.

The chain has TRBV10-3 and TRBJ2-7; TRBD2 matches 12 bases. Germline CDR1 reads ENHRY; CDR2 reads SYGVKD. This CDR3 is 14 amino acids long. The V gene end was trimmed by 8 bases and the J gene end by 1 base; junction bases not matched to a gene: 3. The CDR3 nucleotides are TGTGCCATCGGGACTAGCGGGCTATCCTACGAGCAGTACTTC. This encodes CAIGTSGLSYEQYF.

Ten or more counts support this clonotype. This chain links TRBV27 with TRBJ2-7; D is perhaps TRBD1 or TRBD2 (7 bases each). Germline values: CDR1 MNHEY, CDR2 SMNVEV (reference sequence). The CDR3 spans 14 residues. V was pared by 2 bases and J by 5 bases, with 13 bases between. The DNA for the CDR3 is TGTGCCAGCAGTTTACTAGCAGGGGGGGACGAGCAGTACTTC. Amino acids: CASSLLAGGDEQYF.

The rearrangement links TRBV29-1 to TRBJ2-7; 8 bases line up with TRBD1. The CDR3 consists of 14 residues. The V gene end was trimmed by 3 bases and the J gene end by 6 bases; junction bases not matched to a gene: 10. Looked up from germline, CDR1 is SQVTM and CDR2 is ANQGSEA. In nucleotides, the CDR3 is TGCAGCGTTGAGGAGGACAGGGTGTTCGGCGAGCAGTACTTC. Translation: CSVEEDRVFGEQYF.

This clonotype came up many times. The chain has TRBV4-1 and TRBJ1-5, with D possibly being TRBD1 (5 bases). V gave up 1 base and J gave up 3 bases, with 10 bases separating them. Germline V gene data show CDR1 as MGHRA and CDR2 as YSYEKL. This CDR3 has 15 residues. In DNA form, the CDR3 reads TGCGCCAGCAGCCAAGCGTTCAGGGTCAATCAGCCCCAGCATTTT. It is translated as CASSQAFRVNQPQHF.

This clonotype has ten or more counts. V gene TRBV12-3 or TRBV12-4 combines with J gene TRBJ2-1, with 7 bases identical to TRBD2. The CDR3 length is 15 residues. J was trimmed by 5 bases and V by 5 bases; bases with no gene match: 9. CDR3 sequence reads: CASSLPGTINNEQFF. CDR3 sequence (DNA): TGTGCCAGCAGTCTCCCCGGGACTATCAACAATGAGCAGTTCTTC.

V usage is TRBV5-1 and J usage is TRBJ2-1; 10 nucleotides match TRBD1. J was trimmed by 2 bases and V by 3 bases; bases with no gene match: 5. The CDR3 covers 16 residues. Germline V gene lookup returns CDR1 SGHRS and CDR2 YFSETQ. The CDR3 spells CASSSGQGVTYNEQFF. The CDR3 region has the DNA TGCGCCAGCAGCTCCGGACAGGGGGTTACCTACAATGAGCAGTTCTTC.

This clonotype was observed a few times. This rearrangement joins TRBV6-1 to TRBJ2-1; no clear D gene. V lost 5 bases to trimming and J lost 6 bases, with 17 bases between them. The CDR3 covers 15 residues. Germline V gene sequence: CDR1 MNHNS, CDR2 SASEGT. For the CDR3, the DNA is TGTGCCAGCAGTTTCTCTATTTACGACCTCAATGAGCAGTTCTTC. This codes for CASSFSIYDLNEQFF.

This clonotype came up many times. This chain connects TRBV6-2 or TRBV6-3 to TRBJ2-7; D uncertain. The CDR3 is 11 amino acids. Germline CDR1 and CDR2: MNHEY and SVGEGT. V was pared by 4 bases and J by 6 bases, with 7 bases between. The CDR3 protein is CASSSAPEQYF. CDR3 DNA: TGTGCCAGCAGTTCCGCCCCCGAGCAGTACTTC.